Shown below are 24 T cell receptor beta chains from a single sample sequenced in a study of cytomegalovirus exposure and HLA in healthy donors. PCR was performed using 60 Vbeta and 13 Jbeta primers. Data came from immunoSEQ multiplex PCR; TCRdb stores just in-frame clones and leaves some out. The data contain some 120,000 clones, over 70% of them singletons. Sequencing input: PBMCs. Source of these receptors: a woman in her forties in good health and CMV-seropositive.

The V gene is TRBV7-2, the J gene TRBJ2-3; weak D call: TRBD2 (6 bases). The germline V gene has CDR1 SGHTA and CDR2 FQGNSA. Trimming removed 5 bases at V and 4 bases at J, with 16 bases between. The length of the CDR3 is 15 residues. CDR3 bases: TGTGCCAGCAGCCCCCTAGCGCAGCGCCCAGATACGCAGTATTTT. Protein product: CASSPLAQRPDTQYF.

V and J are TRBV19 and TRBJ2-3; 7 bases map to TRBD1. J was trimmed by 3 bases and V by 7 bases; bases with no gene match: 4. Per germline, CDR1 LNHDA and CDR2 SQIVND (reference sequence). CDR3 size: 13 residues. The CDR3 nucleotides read TGTGCCAGTACCGAACAGGGGACAGATACGCAGTATTTT. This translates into CASTEQGTDTQYF.

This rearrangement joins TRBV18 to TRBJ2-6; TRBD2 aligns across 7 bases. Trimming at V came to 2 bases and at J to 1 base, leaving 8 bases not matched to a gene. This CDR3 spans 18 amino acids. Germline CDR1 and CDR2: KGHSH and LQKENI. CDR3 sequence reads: CASSPGREGPSGANVLTF. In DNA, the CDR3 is TGTGCCAGCTCACCAGGAAGGGAGGGCCCATCTGGGGCCAACGTCCTGACTTTC.

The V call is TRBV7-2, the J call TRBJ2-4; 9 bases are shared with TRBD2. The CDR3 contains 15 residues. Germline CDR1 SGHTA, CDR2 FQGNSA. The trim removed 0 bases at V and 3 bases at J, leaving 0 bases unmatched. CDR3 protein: CASSLASGGKNIQYF. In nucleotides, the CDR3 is TGTGCCAGCAGCTTAGCTAGCGGGGGCAAAAACATTCAGTACTTC.

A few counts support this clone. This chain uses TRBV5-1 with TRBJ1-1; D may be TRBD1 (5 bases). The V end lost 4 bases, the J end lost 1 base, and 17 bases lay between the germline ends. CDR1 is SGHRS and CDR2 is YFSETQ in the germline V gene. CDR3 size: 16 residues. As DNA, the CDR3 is TGCGCCAGCAGCACCCAAGGGGTAGCAGAGAACACTGAAGCTTTCTTT. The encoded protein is CASSTQGVAENTEAFF.

CDR3 DNA: TGTGCCAGCAGTCGGGACAGGGGGCGTGGCACTGAAGCTTTCTTT. Translating gives CASSRDRGRGTEAFF. The rearrangement uses TRBV28 and TRBJ1-1; the match to TRBD1 covers 12 bases. The length of the CDR3 is 15 residues. V shed 5 bases, J shed 4 bases, and the junction held 5 bases outside the gene matches. CDR1 and CDR2 (germline): MDHEN, SYDVKM.

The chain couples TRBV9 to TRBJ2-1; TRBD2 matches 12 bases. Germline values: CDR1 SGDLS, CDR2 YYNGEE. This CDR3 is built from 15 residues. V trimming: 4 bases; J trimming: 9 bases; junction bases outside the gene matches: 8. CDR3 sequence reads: CASSPRTSGMGEQFF. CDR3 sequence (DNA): TGTGCCAGCAGCCCCAGGACTAGCGGGATGGGTGAGCAGTTCTTC.

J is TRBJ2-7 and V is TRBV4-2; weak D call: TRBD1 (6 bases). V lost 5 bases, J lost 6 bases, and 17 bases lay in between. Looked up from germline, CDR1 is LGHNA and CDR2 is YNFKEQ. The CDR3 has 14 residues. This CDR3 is CASSIRDTTREQYF. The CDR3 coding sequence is TGTGCCAGCAGCATCCGGGACACCACGCGCGAGCAGTACTTC.

Here the CDR3 reads CASSEGSLNYGYTF. CDR3 DNA sequence: TGTGCCAGTAGTGAGGGCAGCCTTAACTATGGCTACACCTTC. V gene TRBV19 combines with J gene TRBJ1-2; no reliable D call. The germline V and J ends were trimmed by 5 bases and 1 base, with 11 bases remaining between them. Germline V CDR1 and CDR2: LNHDA, SQIVND (reference sequence). The CDR3 extends over 14 amino acids.

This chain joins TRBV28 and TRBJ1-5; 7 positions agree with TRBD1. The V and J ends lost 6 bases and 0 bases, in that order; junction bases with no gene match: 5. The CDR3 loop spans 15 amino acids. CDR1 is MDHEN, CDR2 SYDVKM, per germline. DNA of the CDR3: TGTGCCAGCAGACCACAGGGGAATAGCAATCAGCCCCAGCATTTT. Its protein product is CASRPQGNSNQPQHF. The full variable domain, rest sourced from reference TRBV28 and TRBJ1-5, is DVKVTQSSRYLVKRTGEKVFLECVQDMDHENMFWYRQDPGLGLRLIYFSYDVKMKEKGDIPEGYSVSREKKERFSLILESASTNQTSMYLCASRPQGNSNQPQHFGDGTRLSIL.

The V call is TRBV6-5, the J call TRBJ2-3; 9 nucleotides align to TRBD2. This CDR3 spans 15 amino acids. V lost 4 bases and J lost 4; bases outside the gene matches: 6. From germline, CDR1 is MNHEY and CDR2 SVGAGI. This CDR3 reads CASSLAGEGADTQYF. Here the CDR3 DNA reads TGTGCCAGCAGTTTAGCGGGAGAGGGAGCAGATACGCAGTATTTT.

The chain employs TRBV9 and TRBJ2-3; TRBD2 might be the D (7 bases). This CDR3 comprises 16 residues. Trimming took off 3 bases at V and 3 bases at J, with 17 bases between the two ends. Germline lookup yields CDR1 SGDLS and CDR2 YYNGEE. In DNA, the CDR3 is TGTGCCAGCAGCGGACAAGGGGGGGGACGGACAGATACGCAGTATTTT. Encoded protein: CASSGQGGGRTDTQYF.

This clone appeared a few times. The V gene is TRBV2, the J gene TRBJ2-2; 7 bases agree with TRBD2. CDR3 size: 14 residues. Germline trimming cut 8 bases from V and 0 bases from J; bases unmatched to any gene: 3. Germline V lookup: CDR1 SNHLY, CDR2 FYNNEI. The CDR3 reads CASGRDSNTGELFF. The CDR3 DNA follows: TGTGCCAGCGGGAGGGACTCGAACACCGGGGAGCTGTTTTTT. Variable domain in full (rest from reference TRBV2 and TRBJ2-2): EPEVTQTPSHQVTQMGQEVILRCVPISNHLYFYWYRQILGQKVEFLVSFYNNEISEKSEIFDDQFSVERPDGSNFTLKIRSTKLEDSAMYFCASGRDSNTGELFFGEGSRLTVL.

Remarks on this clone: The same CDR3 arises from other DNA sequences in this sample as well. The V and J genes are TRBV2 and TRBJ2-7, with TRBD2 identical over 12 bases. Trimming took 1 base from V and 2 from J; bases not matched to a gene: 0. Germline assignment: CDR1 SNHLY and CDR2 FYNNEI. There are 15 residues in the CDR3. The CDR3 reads CASSEGLAGAYEQYF. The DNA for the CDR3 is TGTGCCAGCAGTGAAGGACTAGCGGGAGCCTACGAGCAGTACTTC.

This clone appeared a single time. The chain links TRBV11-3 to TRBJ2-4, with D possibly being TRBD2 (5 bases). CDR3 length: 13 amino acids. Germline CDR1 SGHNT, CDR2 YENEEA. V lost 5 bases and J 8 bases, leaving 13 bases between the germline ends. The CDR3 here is CASSHSDRDIQYF. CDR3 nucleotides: TGTGCCAGCAGCCATAGCGACCGCGACATTCAGTACTTC.

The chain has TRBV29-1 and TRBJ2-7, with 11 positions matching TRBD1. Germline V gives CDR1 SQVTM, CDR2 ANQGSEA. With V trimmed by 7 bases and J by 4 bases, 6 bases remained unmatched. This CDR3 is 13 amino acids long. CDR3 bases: TGCAGCGCAGGGGACAGGGGGTTATACGAGCAGTACTTC. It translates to CSAGDRGLYEQYF.

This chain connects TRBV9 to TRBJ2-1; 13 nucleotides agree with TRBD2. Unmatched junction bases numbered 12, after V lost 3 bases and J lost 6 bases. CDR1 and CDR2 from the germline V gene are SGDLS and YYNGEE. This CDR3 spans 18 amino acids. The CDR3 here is CASSAALAGGYGFNEQFF. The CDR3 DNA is TGTGCCAGCAGCGCAGCACTAGCGGGAGGGTATGGGTTCAATGAGCAGTTCTTC.

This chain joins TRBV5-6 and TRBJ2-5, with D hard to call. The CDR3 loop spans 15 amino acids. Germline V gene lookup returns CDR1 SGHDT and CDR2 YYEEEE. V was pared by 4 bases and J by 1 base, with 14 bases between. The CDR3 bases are TGTGCCAGCAGCCGTCGCTCGGAGCGCCAAGAGACCCAGTACTTC. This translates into CASSRRSERQETQYF.

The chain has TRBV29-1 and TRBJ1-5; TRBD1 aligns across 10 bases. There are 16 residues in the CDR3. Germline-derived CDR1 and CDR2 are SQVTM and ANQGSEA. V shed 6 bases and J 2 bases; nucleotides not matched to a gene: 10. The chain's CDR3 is CSVILTGGNGNQPQHF. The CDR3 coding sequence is TGCAGCGTAATCCTGACAGGGGGCAATGGCAATCAGCCCCAGCATTTT.

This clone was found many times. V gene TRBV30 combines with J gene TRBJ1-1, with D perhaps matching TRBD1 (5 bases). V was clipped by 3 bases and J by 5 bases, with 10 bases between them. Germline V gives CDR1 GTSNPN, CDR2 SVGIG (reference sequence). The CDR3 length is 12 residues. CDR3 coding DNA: TGTGCCTGGAGCGACGGGGGGACTGAAGCTTTCTTT. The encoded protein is CAWSDGGTEAFF.

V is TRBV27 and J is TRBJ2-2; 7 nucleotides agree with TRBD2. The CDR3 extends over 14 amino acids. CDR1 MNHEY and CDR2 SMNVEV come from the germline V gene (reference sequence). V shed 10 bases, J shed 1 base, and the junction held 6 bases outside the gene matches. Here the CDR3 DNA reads TGTGCCACCCATCCGGGGGGGAACACCGGGGAGCTGTTTTTT. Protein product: CATHPGGNTGELFF.

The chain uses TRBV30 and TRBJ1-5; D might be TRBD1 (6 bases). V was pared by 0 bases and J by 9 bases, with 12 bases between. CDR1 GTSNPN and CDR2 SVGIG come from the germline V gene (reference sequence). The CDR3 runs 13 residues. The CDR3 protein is CAWSVQGRWPQHF. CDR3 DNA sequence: TGTGCCTGGAGTGTACAGGGTCGGTGGCCCCAGCATTTT.

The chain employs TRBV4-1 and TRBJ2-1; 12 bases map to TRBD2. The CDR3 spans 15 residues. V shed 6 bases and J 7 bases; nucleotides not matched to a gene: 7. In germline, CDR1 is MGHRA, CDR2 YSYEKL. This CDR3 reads CASSPVGTSGNEQFF. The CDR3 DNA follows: TGCGCCAGCAGTCCGGTAGGGACTAGCGGGAATGAGCAGTTCTTC.

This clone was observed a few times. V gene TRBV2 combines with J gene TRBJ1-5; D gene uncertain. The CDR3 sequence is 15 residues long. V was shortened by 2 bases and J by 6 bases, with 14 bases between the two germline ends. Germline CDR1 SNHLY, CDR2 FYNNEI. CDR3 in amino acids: CASSESGVGSQPQHF. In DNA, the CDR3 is TGTGCCAGCAGTGAATCCGGGGTCGGCAGTCAGCCCCAGCATTTT.